Listed below are T cell receptor beta chains from one sample, sequenced in a study of blood T cell repertoires in COVID-19. Assay used: immunoSEQ multiplex PCR; TCRdb lists only in-frame clones, some missing. The sample yields about 27,000 clones, roughly 90% seen once. The specimen sequenced was peripheral blood. The receptor source for this set is a human donor in a cohort sampled during active COVID-19. Both conserved end residues are trimmed from each CDR3.

j_gene | v_gene | CDR3aa
TRBJ2-2 | TRBV19 | ASTQASGNTGELF
TRBJ2-5 | TRBV5-1 | ASRPTSGGPQETQY
TRBJ1-3 | TRBV2 | ASSGTPARDTIY
TRBJ2-1 | TRBV24-1 | ATSFSGGGSSYNEQF
TRBJ2-1 | TRBV6-6 | ASSYSAGARNEQF
TRBJ2-4 | TRBV4-1 | ASSQESLAKNIQY
TRBJ2-3 | TRBV5-4 | ASSWARGAKDTQY
TRBJ2-3 | TRBV6-4 | ASSVLGDTQY
TRBJ1-2 | TRBV5-6 | ASSLGQSDYGYT
TRBJ2-3 | TRBV6-2/TRBV6-3 | ASSYGLSTDTQY
TRBJ1-5 | TRBV30 | AWKQGECQPQH